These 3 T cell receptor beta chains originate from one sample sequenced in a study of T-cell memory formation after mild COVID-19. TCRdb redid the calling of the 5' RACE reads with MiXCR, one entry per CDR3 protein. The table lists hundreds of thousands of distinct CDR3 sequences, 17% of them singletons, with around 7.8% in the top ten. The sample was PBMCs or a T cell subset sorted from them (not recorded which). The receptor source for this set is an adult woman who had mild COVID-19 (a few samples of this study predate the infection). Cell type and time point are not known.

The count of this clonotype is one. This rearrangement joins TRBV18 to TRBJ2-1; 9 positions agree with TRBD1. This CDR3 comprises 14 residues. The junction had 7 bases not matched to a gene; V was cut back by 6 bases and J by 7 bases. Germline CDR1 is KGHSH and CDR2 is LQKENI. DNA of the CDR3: TGTGCCAGCTCCTTGAACAGGGGGCCTAATGAGCAGTTCTTC. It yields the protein CASSLNRGPNEQFF.

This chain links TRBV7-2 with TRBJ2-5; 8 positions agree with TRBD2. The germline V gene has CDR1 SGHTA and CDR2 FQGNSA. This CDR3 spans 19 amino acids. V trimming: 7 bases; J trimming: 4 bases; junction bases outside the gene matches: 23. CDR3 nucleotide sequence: TGTGCCAGCACCCGAACCAGAGGTAGCGGGGAGTGGCTGGGAGAGACCCAGTACTTC. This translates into CASTRTRGSGEWLGETQYF.

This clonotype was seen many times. The CDR3 nucleotides read TGTGCCAGCAGTCGAGACAGGGGGAGCGAGCAGTACTTC. This sequence encodes CASSRDRGSEQYF. The V and J genes are TRBV25-1 and TRBJ2-7; 9 nucleotides align to TRBD1. V lost 5 bases, J lost 6 bases, and 5 bases stayed unmatched. The CDR3 has 13 amino acids. The germline CDR1 and CDR2 sequences are MGHDK and SYGVNS.